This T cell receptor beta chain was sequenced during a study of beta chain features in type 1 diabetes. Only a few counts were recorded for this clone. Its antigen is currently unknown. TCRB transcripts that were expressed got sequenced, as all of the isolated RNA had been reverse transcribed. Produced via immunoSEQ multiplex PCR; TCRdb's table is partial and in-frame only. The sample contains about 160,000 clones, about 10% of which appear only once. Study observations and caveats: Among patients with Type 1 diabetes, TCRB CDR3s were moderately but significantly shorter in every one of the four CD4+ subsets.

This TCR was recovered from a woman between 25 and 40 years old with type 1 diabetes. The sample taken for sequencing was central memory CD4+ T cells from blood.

CDR3 sequence reads: CASNLNRGAGGYTF. In nucleotides, the CDR3 is TGTGCCAGCAACCTAAACAGGGGCGCGGGAGGCTACACCTTC. The chain recombines TRBV2 with TRBJ1-2; 7 positions agree with TRBD1. The CDR3 sequence is 14 residues long. The V segment lost 7 bases and the J segment 8 bases; nucleotides outside the gene matches: 13. Germline V gives CDR1 SNHLY, CDR2 FYNNEI. The whole variable domain, filled in from reference TRBV2 and TRBJ1-2, reads EPEVTQTPSHQVTQMGQEVILRCVPISNHLYFYWYRQILGQKVEFLVSFYNNEISEKSEIFDDQFSVERPDGSNFTLKIRSTKLEDSAMYFCASNLNRGAGGYTFGSGTRLTVV.